In this sample, the clone carrying this T cell receptor beta chain turned up many times. The target antigen is unknown. This entry is derived from a study of neurological immune-mediated disorders. General study results and limits: CDR3 amino acid sequences of expanded clones were not shared across subjects, a result suggesting private repertoires in all groups. The greatest TCR clonal expansion occurred in HTLV-1-associated myelopathy and the least in multiple sclerosis, which fell below healthy controls. When grouped phylogenetically, the repertoires of 18 of the 34 multiple sclerosis patients fell together in one related-CDR3 cluster, which is a possible signature.

The cDNA was generated by 5'RACE with 10-nucleotide random UMIs. TCRdb reprocessed the 5' RACE reads via MiXCR and lists one record per CDR3 protein. This table holds 95,000 to 150,000 distinct CDR3 sequences, roughly 3.1% found once. The V gene's germline CDR1 is SGHRS and CDR2 YFSETQ. V was clipped by 4 bases and J by 2 bases; unmatched bases: 5. This CDR3 contains 15 residues. The clonotype was recovered from a woman in her twenties or thirties with multiple sclerosis. This rearrangement joins TRBV5-1 to TRBJ2-1, with 8 bases matching TRBD1. The sequenced sample consisted of PBMCs. In DNA form, the CDR3 reads TGCGCCAGCAGCACGGGACAGGCAGCCTACAATGAGCAGTTCTTC. Its translation is CASSTGQAAYNEQFF.